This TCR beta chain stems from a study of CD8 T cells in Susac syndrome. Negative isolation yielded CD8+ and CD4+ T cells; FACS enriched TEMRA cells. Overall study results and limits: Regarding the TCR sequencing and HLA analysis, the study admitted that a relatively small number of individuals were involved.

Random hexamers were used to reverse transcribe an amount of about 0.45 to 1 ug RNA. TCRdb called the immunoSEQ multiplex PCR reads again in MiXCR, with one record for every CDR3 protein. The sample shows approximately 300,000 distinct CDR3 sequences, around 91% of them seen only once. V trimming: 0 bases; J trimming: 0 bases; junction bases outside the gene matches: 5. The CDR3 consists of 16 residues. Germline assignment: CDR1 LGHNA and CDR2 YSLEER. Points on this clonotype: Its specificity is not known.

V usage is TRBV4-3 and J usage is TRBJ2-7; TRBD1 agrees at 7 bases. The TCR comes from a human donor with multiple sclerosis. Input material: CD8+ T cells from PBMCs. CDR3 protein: CASSQDLGGYSYEQYF. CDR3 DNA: TGCGCCAGCAGCCAAGATTTAGGGGGCTACTCCTACGAGCAGTACTTC.